The TCR beta chain under discussion was sequenced for a study of blood T cell repertoires in COVID-19 (dated by TCRdb to the early 2020s). About the study as a whole: Collaborator samples came from the United States, Italy and Spain and covered acute and convalescent phases of COVID-19. HLA class I and class II types, where available, came from metadata supplied by the sample provider rather than from assay-based typing. The repertoires were released in a freely available public database intended as a resource for research on the immune response to SARS-CoV-2. The material from the prospective study consisted of cDNA or gDNA derived from T cells, B-cell-depleted T cells, or PBMCs. Deeply sampled blood TCRbeta repertoires from subjects exposed to, actively infected with, or recovered from COVID-19 were included in the dataset. Nearly every sample came with metadata listing a de-identified subject ID, COVID-19 status, age in years and sex. The samples were drawn from the first 160 participants of the ongoing ImmuneRACE study and from 1,254 subjects provided by 6 global collaborators.

Concerning this clone itself: This receptor's antigen is unknown. Within one base of it there is no much larger clone, and no base qualities were kept.

TCRbeta CDR3 regions were amplified from genomic DNA using the immunoSEQ Assay, a bias-controlled multiplex PCR. On the study's bioinformatics: The number of nucleated cells in each sample was estimated from the amplification of reference gene primers within the assay. To quantify the absolute abundance of each unique TCRbeta CDR3 rearrangement, sequence reads were collapsed and filtered. Productive Simpson clonality was computed per sample as the square root of Simpson's diversity index over productive rearrangements. The table was pulled from immuneACCESS by TCRdb, which kept in-frame rearrangements only. Such tables lose some clones; where checked, under half of the loss comes from unresolved V genes, and the rest has no known cause. That table supplies the V and J calls and clone size; D and trimming were determined from the DNA. For this sample there are approximately 50,000 clones; more than 65% appear just once. The ten largest clones represent around 8% of the sample.

Collaborating institutions collected whole blood in K2EDTA tubes following their own protocols. For TCRbeta analysis, collaborators shipped samples as frozen whole blood, isolated PBMCs, or DNA extracted from either of those sample types. The CDR3 measures 15 amino acids from cysteine to phenylalanine. The entry retains the CDR3 DNA only, 45 bases that are in frame from base 1. From the germline V gene, CDR1 is MNHEY and CDR2 is SVGEGT. Here V drops 6 bases and J drops 2 bases, and the junction holds 10 bases not matched to any gene. General conclusions and limits of the study: The quantity of clinical and demographic metadata differed by source and by participant and was supplied without curation.

Sequencing input: peripheral blood. The sequence was collected from a human donor in a cohort sampled during active COVID-19. The receptor chain draws on TRBV6-2 or TRBV6-3 and TRBJ2-7; the central 7 bases match TRBD1. The CDR3 protein is CASSRPRQGTYEQYF. In nucleotide form, the sequence is TGTGCCAGCAGCCGTCCTAGACAGGGAACCTACGAGCAGTACTTC.